This TCR beta chain is from a study of shared clonotypes between healthy human individuals. Findings and limits, study-wide: Sharing across four donors was highest in naive CD4 (roughly 5%) and lowest in memory CD8 (about 0.4%).

A word on this clone: What it binds is unknown.

Sorted subsets were amplified in replicate PCRs using approximately 0.2 ug DNA, 25,000 to 30,000 T cell genomes. The method was immunoSEQ multiplex PCR; TCRdb's version includes in-frame clones alone and lacks a portion of them. Here the sample spans millions of clones, roughly 94% being singletons. The length of the CDR3 is 14 residues. V lost 3 bases and J lost 2, with 11 bases in between. Germline values: CDR1 KGHSH, CDR2 LQKENI. The sequenced sample consisted of naive CD4+ T cells sorted from blood. As for subset: CD45RA+ positively selected. This sequence joins TRBV18 and TRBJ2-7; no definite D call. The TCR sequence derives from a man younger than 35 in good health. The CDR3 DNA follows: TGTGCCAGCTCACCGGTACATGGGCCCTACGAGCAGTACTTC. It is translated as CASSPVHGPYEQYF.